This passage covers 2 T cell receptor beta chains from one sample sequenced in a study of OX40 agonist ivuxolimab in advanced cancers. Profiling relied on immunoSEQ multiplex PCR, and the TCRdb table lists in-frame clones only, not all of them. The table includes approximately 11,000 clones, approximately 78% detected once. Material: CD4+ or CD8+ T cells sorted from blood, obtained in a trial of the OX40 agonist ivuxolimab. The receptor set was obtained from an adult with an advanced solid tumor such as melanoma, head and neck, liver or kidney cancer.

The chain has TRBV28 and TRBJ2-7, with 9 bases aligning to TRBD1. Germline CDR1 reads MDHEN; CDR2 reads SYDVKM. CDR3 length: 15 amino acids. With 7 bases clipped from V and 3 bases from J, the junction kept 10 bases outside the gene matches. CDR3 sequence reads: CASTTGDREGYEQYF. In DNA form, the CDR3 reads TGTGCCAGCACCACCGGGGACAGGGAAGGCTACGAGCAGTACTTC.

The CDR3: CASSTSNYNEQFF. The CDR3 nucleotides are TGTGCCAGCAGCACGAGTAACTACAATGAGCAGTTCTTC. V gene TRBV9 combines with J gene TRBJ2-1; D is undetermined. V shed 4 bases and J shed 3 bases, with 8 bases lying between them. CDR3 length: 13 amino acids. Germline V gives CDR1 SGDLS, CDR2 YYNGEE.